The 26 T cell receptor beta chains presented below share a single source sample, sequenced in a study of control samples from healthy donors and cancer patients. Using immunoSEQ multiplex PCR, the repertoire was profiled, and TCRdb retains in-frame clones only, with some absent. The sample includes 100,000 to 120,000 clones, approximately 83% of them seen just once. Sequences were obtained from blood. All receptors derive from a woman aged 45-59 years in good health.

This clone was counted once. The CDR3 nucleotides are TGTGCCAGCAGCTTAGCAGGGGGCGATCAGCCCCAGCATTTT. Translated, it gives CASSLAGGDQPQHF. The V call is TRBV11-3, the J call TRBJ1-5, with 8 bases identical to TRBD1. V shed 1 base and J 5 bases; nucleotides not matched to a gene: 1. Per germline, CDR1 SGHNT and CDR2 YENEEA. The CDR3 has 14 residues.

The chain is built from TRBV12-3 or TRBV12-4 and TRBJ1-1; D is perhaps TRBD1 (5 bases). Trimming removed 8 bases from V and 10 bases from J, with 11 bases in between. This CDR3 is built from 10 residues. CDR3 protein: CASGTTAAFF. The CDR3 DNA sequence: TGTGCCAGCGGGACTACGGCAGCTTTCTTT.

Here the CDR3 reads CASSDSLNNEQFF. The CDR3 nucleotides are TGTGCCAGCAGTGACTCCCTAAACAATGAGCAGTTCTTC. V usage is TRBV6-4 and J usage is TRBJ2-1; D is undetermined. Trimming stripped 0 bases from V and 5 bases from J, with 5 bases between. The V gene's germline CDR1 is MRHNA and CDR2 SNTAGT. The CDR3 sequence is 13 residues long.

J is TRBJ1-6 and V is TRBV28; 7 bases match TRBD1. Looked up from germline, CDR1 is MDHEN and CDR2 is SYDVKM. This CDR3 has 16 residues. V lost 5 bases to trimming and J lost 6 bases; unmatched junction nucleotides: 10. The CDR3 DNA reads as TGTGCCAGCAGTCGGTTAGGAGGGGGCGGTAATTCACCCCTCCACTTT. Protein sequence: CASSRLGGGGNSPLHF.

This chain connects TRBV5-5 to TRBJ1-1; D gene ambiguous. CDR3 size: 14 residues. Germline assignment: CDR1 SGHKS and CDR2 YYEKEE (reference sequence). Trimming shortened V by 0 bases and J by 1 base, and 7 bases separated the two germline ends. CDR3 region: CASSLALANTEAFF. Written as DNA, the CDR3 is TGTGCCAGCAGCTTGGCCTTGGCGAACACTGAAGCTTTCTTT. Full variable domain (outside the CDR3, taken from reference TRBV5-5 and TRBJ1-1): DAGVTQSPTHLIKTRGQQVTLRCSPISGHKSVSWYQQVLGQGPQFIFQYYEKEERGRGNFPDRFSARQFPNYSSELNVNALLLGDSALYLCASSLALANTEAFFGQGTRLTVV.

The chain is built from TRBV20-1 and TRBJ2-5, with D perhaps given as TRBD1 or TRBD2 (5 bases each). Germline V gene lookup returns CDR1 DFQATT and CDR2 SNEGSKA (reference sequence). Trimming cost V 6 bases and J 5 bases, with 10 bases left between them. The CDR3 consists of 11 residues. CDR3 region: CSALEGETQYF. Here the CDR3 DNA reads TGCAGTGCCCTCGAGGGGGAGACCCAGTACTTC.

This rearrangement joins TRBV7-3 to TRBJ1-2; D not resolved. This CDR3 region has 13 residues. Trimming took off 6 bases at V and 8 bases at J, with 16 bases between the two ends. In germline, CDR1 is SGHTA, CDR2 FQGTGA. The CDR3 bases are TGTGCCAGCAGTTGGGGTGCGGGAGAGGGCTACACCTTC. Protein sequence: CASSWGAGEGYTF. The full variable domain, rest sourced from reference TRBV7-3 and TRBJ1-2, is GAGVSQTPSNKVTEKGKYVELRCDPISGHTALYWYRQSLGQGPEFLIYFQGTGAADDSGLPNDRFFAVRPEGSVSTLKIQRTERGDSAVYLCASSWGAGEGYTFGSGTRLTVV.

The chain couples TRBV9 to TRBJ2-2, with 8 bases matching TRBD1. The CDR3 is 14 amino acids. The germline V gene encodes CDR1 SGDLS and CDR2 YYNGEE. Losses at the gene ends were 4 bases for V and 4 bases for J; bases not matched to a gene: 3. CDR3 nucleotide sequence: TGTGCCAGCAGCCCGACAGGGGCCACCGGGGAGCTGTTTTTT. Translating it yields CASSPTGATGELFF.

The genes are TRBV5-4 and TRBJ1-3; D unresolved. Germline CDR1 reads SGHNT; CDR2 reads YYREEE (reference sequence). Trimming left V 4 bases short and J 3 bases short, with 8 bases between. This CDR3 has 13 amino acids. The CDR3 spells CASSVSGGNTIYF. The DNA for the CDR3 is TGTGCCAGCAGCGTGTCAGGTGGAAACACCATATATTTT. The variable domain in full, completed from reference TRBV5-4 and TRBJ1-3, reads ETGVTQSPTHLIKTRGQQVTLRCSSQSGHNTVSWYQQALGQGPQFIFQYYREEENGRGNFPPRFSGLQFPNYSSELNVNALELDDSALYLCASSVSGGNTIYFGEGSWLTVV.

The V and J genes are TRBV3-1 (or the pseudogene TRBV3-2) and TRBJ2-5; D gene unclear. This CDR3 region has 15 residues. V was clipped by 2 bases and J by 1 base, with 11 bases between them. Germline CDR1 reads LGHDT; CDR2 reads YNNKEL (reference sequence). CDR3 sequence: CASSQLTLGQETQYF. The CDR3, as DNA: TGTGCCAGCAGCCAATTGACCCTCGGCCAAGAGACCCAGTACTTC.

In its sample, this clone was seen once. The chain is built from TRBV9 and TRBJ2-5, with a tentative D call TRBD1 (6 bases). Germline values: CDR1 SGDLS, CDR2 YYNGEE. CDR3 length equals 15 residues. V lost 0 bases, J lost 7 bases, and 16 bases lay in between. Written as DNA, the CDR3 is TGTGCCAGCAGCGTAGTCCAGGGGCGTGAGGGGACCCAGTACTTC. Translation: CASSVVQGREGTQYF. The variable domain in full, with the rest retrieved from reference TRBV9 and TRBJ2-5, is DSGVTQTPKHLITATGQRVTLRCSPRSGDLSVYWYQQSLDQGLQFLIQYYNGEERAKGNILERFSAQQFPDLHSELNLSSLELGDSALYFCASSVVQGREGTQYFGPGTRLLVL.

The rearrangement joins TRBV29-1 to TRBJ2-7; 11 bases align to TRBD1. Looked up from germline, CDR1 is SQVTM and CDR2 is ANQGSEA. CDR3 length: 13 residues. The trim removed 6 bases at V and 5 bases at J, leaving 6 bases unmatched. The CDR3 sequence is CSVRTGGFHEQYF. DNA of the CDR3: TGCAGCGTCCGGACAGGGGGCTTCCACGAGCAGTACTTC.

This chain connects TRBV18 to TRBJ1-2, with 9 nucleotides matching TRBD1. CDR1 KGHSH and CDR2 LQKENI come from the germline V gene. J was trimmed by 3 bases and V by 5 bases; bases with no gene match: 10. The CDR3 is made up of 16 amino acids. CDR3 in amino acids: CASSKSGQGKYYGYTF. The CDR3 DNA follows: TGTGCCAGCTCAAAATCCGGACAGGGGAAATACTATGGCTACACCTTC.

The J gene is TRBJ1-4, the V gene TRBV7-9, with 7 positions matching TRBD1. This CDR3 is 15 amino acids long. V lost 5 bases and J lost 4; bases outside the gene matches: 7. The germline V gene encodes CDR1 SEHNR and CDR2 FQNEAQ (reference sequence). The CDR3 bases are TGTGCCAGCAGCCCTGGGACAGCGATTAATGAAAAACTGTTTTTT. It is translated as CASSPGTAINEKLFF.

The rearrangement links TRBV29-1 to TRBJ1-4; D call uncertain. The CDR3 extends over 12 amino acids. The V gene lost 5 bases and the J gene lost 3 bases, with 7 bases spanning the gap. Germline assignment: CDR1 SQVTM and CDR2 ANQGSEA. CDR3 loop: CSVRGANEKLFF. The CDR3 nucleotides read TGCAGCGTTCGCGGGGCTAATGAAAAACTGTTTTTT. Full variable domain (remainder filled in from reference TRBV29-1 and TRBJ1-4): SAVISQKPSRDICQRGTSLTIQCQVDSQVTMMFWYRQQPGQSLTLIATANQGSEATYESGFVIDKFPISRPNLTFSTLTVSNMSPEDSSIYLCSVRGANEKLFFGSGTQLSVL.

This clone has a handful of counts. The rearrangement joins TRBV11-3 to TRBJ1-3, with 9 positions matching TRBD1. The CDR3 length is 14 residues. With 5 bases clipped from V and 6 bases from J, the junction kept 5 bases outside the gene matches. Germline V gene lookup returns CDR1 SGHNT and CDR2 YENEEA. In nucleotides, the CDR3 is TGTGCCAGCAGCGCTAACAGGGGGCAAAACACCATATATTTT. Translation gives CASSANRGQNTIYF.

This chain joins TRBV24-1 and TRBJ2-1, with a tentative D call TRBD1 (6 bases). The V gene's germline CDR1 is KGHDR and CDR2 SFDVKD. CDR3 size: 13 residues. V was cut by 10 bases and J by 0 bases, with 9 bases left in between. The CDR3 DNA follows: TGTGCCACTGGGACACCCTCCTACAATGAGCAGTTCTTC. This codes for CATGTPSYNEQFF.

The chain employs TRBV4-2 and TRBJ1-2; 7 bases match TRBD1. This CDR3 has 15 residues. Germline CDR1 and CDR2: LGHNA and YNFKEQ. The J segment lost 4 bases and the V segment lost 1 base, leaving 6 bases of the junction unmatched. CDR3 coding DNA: TGTGCCAGCAGCCAAGCCCAGGGGGGCGGCTATGGCTACACCTTC. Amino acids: CASSQAQGGGYGYTF.

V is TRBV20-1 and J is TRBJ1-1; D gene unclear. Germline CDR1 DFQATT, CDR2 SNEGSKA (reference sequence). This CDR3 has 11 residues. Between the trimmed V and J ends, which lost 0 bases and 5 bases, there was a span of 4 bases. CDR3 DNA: TGCAGTGCTAGAGAGGGGACTGAAGCTTTCTTT. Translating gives CSAREGTEAFF.

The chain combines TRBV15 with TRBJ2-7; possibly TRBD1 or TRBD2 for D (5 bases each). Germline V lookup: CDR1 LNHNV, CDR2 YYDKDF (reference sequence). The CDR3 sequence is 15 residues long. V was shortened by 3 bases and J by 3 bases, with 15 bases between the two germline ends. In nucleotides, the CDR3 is TGTGCCACCAGCAGGGGGGACGGGGTCCACTACGAGCAGTACTTC. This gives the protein CATSRGDGVHYEQYF.

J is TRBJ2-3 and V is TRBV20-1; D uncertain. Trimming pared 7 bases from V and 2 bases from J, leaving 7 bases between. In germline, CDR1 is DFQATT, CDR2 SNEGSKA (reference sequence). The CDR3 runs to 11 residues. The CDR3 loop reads CSGEFTDTQYF. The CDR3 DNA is TGCAGTGGAGAGTTCACAGATACGCAGTATTTT.

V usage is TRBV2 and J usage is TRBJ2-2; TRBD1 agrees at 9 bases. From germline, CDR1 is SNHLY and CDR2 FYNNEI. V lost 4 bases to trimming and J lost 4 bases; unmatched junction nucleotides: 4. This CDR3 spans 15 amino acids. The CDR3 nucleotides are TGTGCCAGCAGTGTGGGACAGGGAGGCACCGGGGAGCTGTTTTTT. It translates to CASSVGQGGTGELFF.

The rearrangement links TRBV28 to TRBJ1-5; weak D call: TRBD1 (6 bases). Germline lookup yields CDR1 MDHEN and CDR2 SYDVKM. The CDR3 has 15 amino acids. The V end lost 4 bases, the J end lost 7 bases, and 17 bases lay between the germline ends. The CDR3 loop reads CASSSQQGSGQPQHF. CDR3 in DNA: TGTGCCAGCAGTTCCCAACAGGGATCTGGACAGCCCCAGCATTTT.

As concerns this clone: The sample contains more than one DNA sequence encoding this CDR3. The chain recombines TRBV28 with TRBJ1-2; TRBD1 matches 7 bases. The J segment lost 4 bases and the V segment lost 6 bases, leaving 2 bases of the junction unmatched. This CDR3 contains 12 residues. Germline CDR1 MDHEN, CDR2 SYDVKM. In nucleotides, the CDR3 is TGTGCCAGCAGGACAGGGAGCTATGGCTACACCTTC. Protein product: CASRTGSYGYTF.

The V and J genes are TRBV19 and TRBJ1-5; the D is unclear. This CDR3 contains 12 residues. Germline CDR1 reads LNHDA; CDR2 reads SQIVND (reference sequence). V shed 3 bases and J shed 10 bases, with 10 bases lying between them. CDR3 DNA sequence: TGTGCCAGTAGTATGTATATTCAACCCCAGCATTTT. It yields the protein CASSMYIQPQHF.

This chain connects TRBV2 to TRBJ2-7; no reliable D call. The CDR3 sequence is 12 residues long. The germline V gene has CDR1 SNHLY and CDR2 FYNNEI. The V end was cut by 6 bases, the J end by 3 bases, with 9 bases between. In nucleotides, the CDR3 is TGTGCCAGCAGGCAGGACGACTACGAGCAGTACTTC. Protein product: CASRQDDYEQYF.